Presented here are 2 T cell receptor beta chains from one specimen sequenced in a study of blood T cells in healthy people across ages. Sample-barcoded 5' priming and a J-beta primer mix drove a second PCR of roughly 7 to 11 cycles. TCRdb ran MiXCR on the 5' RACE reads and lists one entry per CDR3 protein. Of about 1.5 million distinct CDR3 sequences in the sample, approximately 42% were seen once. The sample was blood. Receptors originate from a woman aged 18-29 years in good health.

This sequence joins TRBV27 and TRBJ1-2; maybe TRBD1 (5 bases). Per the germline V gene, CDR1 is MNHEY and CDR2 is SMNVEV (reference sequence). This CDR3 has 14 residues. In DNA, the CDR3 is TGTGCAGCCCGCGGCCTCGAGGGGCTAGAAGGCTACACCTTC. Protein sequence: CAARGLEGLEGYTF.

This chain uses TRBV7-9 with TRBJ2-7; TRBD2 matches 16 bases. This CDR3 comprises 18 residues. The V and J ends lost 3 bases and 9 bases, in that order; junction bases with no gene match: 14. CDR1 is SEHNR and CDR2 is FQNEAQ in the germline V gene (reference sequence). The CDR3 here is CASSFTTVPGLAGGRQYF. CDR3 sequence (DNA): TGTGCCAGCAGCTTCACAACCGTTCCGGGACTAGCGGGAGGGAGGCAGTACTTC. Complete variable domain (other parts from reference TRBV7-9 and TRBJ2-7): DTGVSQNPRHKITKRGQNVTFRCDPISEHNRLYWYRQTLGQGPEFLTYFQNEAQLEKSRLLSDRFSAERPKGSFSTLEIQRTEQGDSAMYLCASSFTTVPGLAGGRQYFGPGTRLTVT.